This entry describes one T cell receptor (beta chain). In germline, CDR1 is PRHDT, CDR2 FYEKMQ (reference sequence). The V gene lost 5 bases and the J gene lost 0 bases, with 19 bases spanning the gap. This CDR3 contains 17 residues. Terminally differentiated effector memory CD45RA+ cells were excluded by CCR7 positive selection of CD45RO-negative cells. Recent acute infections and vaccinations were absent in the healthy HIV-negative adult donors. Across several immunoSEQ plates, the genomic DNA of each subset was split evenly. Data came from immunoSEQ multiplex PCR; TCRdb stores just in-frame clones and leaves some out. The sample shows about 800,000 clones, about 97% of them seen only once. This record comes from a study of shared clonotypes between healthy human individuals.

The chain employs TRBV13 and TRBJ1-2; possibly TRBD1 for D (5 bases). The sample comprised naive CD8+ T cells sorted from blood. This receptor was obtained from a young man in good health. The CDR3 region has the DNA TGTGCCAGCAGCACCCGGGGCGAAGCCTTGTCTAACTATGGCTACACCTTC. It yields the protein CASSTRGEALSNYGYTF.